This T cell receptor (beta chain) derives from a study of T-cell reconstitution after alpha-beta-depleted transplantation in children. This clonotype appeared many times. Construction of the TCRbeta library involved unique molecular identifiers. A single record per CDR3 protein comes from TCRdb applying MiXCR to the PCR reads. The sample includes approximately 640,000 distinct CDR3 sequences, roughly 17% of them seen just once. This CDR3 region has 14 residues. The junction had 6 bases not matched to a gene; V was cut back by 6 bases and J by 9 bases. Germline V CDR1 and CDR2: MNHNS, SASEGT. The sample in question was PBMCs from the stem cell graft donor, obtained from the stem cell graft. This rearrangement joins TRBV6-1 to TRBJ1-6; 9 bases line up with TRBD1. The TCR was taken from a human donor who donated a stem cell graft to a child with acute myeloid leukemia. CDR3 amino acids: CASRRDRESSPLHF. CDR3 nucleotides: TGTGCCAGCAGAAGGGACAGGGAATCTTCACCCCTCCACTTT.